The entry below describes one T cell receptor beta chain. This entry belongs to a study of blood T cell repertoires in COVID-19. Cohorts were assigned according to the clinical history that participants reported. Donors in Cohort 3 counted as recovered after two negative PCRs, clearance, or symptom resolution. The CDR3 totals 15 residues. Trimming took off 5 bases at V and 4 bases at J, with 17 bases between the two ends. The germline V gene has CDR1 SGHVS and CDR2 FQNEAQ. Authors' data handling: Estimation of nucleated cell counts was performed using reference gene primer amplification. Method: immunoSEQ multiplex PCR; TCRdb's copy keeps in-frame clones and lacks some. The V and J calls and clone size were taken over from that table, and D and trimming were inferred from the DNA. Of some 530,000 clones listed, about 88% are singletons.

The V gene is TRBV7-8, the J gene TRBJ2-5; possibly TRBD2 for D (5 bases). This TCR was recovered from a woman aged 55 to 70 who had recovered from COVID-19. Sequencing used PBMCs or T cells enriched from blood (not recorded which). The CDR3 DNA reads as TGTGCCAGCAGCCCAGTGGGGAGTAGATCAGAGACCCAGTACTTC. Translated, it gives CASSPVGSRSETQYF.